A selection of T cell receptor beta chains follows, all from one sample in a study of blood T cell repertoires in COVID-19. TCRdb's copy holds only in-frame clones and misses some; the assay was immunoSEQ multiplex PCR. The data contain around 140,000 clones, more than 65% of them seen just once; the ten biggest clones take up approximately 3.9%. Specimen: peripheral blood. The receptor source for this set is a woman in her sixties with acute or convalescent COVID-19. CDR3s include the opening cysteine and the closing phenylalanine or tryptophan.

j_call v_call cdr3_aa
TRBJ1-2 TRBV28 CASSLAGLYGYTF
TRBJ1-3 TRBV28 CASSSPSSGNTIYF
TRBJ1-2 TRBV29-1 CSVENSDGYTF
TRBJ2-6 TRBV5-4 CASSVGRSGANVLTF
TRBJ2-7 TRBV3-1/TRBV3-2 CASSQIAGGAYEQYF
TRBJ2-2 TRBV7-3 CASSPQGPGELFF
TRBJ2-3 TRBV6-5 CASSYWSGGADTQYF
TRBJ2-1 TRBV6-5 CASSYPGTGNGEWFF
TRBJ1-2 TRBV19 CASMQVNYGYTF
TRBJ1-2 TRBV11-3 CASSGEGLNVGYTF
TRBJ1-5 TRBV24-1 CATSDQTTGTNQPQHF
TRBJ1-1 TRBV19 CASNFYGGRTEAFF
TRBJ1-4 TRBV21-1 CASRHRLGEKLFF
TRBJ1-2 TRBV6-5 CASRQYSGGNYGYTF
TRBJ1-1 TRBV6-5 CASSPEWGLGTEAFF
TRBJ1-1 TRBV28 CACDSTNTEAFF
TRBJ2-5 TRBV7-6 CASSSTWTSGSEETQYF
TRBJ2-1 TRBV7-2 CASSPTHNEQFF
TRBJ2-1 TRBV3-1/TRBV3-2 CASSRALELNNEQFF
TRBJ2-1 TRBV30 CAWSVIYEQFF
TRBJ1-5 TRBV7-8 CASSSQGGQGDQPQHF
TRBJ1-4 TRBV4-3 CASSPGGMEKLFF
TRBJ2-5 TRBV7-8 CASSLPRGYQETQYF
TRBJ2-5 TRBV25-1 CASSAETGAGGTQYF
TRBJ1-2 TRBV7-8 CASSYTGQDYGYTF
TRBJ2-7 TRBV4-1 CASSHHPGTYEQYF
TRBJ1-6 TRBV18 CASSPGGAAPLHF
TRBJ1-4 TRBV11-3 CASSFGPGGEKLFF
TRBJ2-2 TRBV5-1 CASNDEGALNTGELFF
TRBJ2-3 TRBV12-5 CASGGSTDTQYF
TRBJ2-5 TRBV14 CASSRQIGAETQYF
TRBJ2-3 TRBV19 CASTPAGGSTTQYF
TRBJ1-2 TRBV19 CASSIQGARGYTF